The rows below give T cell receptor beta chains drawn from one sample of a study of blood T cell repertoires in COVID-19. Method: immunoSEQ multiplex PCR; TCRdb's copy keeps in-frame clones and lacks some. The sample consists of a few hundred thousand clones, 70% to 90% of them appearing once. The sequencing input was PBMCs or T cells enriched from blood (not recorded which). All receptors come from a woman aged 25 to 39 who had recovered from COVID-19. CDR3s leave out the opening cysteine and the closing phenylalanine or tryptophan. Size is stated for part of the rows, as once, few or many counts, or as a class when the clone is expanded.

clone_size v_call cdr3_aa
- TRBV24-1 ATSDPGQGGQPQH
- TRBV27 AVSDRVPPGPLYEQY
- TRBV29-1 SVSWFGRGYEQY
- TRBV6-5 ASRIFTGLAYEQY
- TRBV18 ASSPPGRAF
- TRBV6-5 AITGKIDTEAF
- TRBV5-1 ASSSQETQY
- TRBV5-8 ASSFPGQGRDNEQF
- TRBV6-5 ASSLRDTEAF
- TRBV7-8 ASSLRDRGNSPLH
- TRBV30 AWTRAGLNTEAF
once TRBV6-5 ASTTSGSFYNEQF
- TRBV19 ATCRRGRDVNTEAF
few TRBV3-1/TRBV3-2 ASSSGQGVDTQY
few TRBV6-5 AIGGGESSGYT
- TRBV6-5 ASRTGQFQETQY
- TRBV10-3 AIQGSTYEQY
- TRBV27 ASSLQGDDNYGYT
- TRBV2 ASLPLSGGIYEQY
- TRBV5-1 ASSTGNSPLH
- TRBV19 ASSKFRDRDSNQPQH
- TRBV9 ASSLTIGADEQY
once TRBV10-2 ASRGTGGYNSPLH
- TRBV24-1 ATSDFRGGETQY
- TRBV7-9 ASSLGGGDEKLF
- TRBV11-3 ASSQGAYNEQF
once TRBV28 ASSPTVNTEAF
- TRBV7-9 ASSPPALAGSSYEQY
- TRBV10-2 ASSTVQGGNQPQH
once TRBV28 ASGGLTGGLEQY
- TRBV28 ASSSHRGGATYEQY
- TRBV7-9 ASSLVRTGSTEAF
- TRBV29-1 SVRSSYNSPLH
- TRBV5-4 ASSSGLATQETQY
- TRBV27 ASSPYGRPDTQY
- TRBV28 ASRTYTGELF
once TRBV19 ASSMAGTVVGSTEAF
- TRBV5-8 ASSLETRQY